This TCR beta chain was found in a study of metastatic and nonmetastatic thyroid tumors (TCRdb year 2020). For the study in its entirety: The researchers compared repertoires between peripheral blood samples and tumor or nodule tissue samples from patients with malignant or benign thyroid disease. Findings and caveats that apply to the study as a whole: In both blood and tumor samples, malignant tumors were reported to have significantly higher TCR beta diversity than benign nodules.

No patient had received any treatment before thyroid surgery. Using T-cell receptor beta sequencing, the researchers looked back retrospectively at clinical samples from patients, gathered between about 2012 and 2019. For CDR1 and CDR2, the germline V gene (reference sequence) lists LNHNV and YYDKDF. The V and J ends are trimmed by 3 bases and 4 bases, leaving 11 bases between them. Taken from cysteine to phenylalanine, the CDR3 has 14 residues. Only the CDR3 part of the read is kept: 42 bases, read in frame from the first base. This clone came up a few times. The clone's antigen remains unknown. Per-base quality was not reported, and no clone a single base away is much larger than it. The library was prepared using PCR. Reads for this sample came from an Illumina HiSeq 4000. High-throughput sequencing was used to profile the TCR beta-chain CDR3 region of every patient. The authors' analysis ran thus. Drawing on CDR3 differences between clinicopathological groups, the researchers built a classifier meant to tell apart patients with distant-metastatic papillary thyroid cancer. The Shannon index was used to assess repertoire diversity, and the Morisita-Horn index was used to assess tumor-blood repertoire similarity. TCRdb's own reprocessing of the public reads used fastp at Q25 and MiXCR and kept productive beta chains. TCRdb's processing, not the study's, gives the V and J calls here. For this sample there are about 59,000 clones; 30% appear just once. Clones ranked in the top ten supply 15% to 20% of the sample.

The specimen sequenced was blood. The chain is made from TRBV15 and TRBJ2-3; no confident D gene assignment can be made. This receptor was obtained from a female donor with papillary thyroid cancer or a benign thyroid nodule (not recorded which). Some clones in this sample may be carry-over from other donors' samples. This receptor has the CDR3 CATSSVRWADTQYF. The nucleotide sequence reads as follows: TGTGCCACCAGCAGCGTCCGGTGGGCAGATACGCAGTATTTT.